The clone carrying this T cell receptor beta chain has a single count. This record belongs to a study of blood T cell repertoires in COVID-19. Measured with immunoSEQ multiplex PCR; TCRdb has only the in-frame clones, and not every one. The table has approximately 150,000 clones, about 85% seen once; the top ten hold roughly 2.6%. This TCR was recovered from a human donor with acute or convalescent COVID-19. The donor label of this sample is uncertain. Source material: peripheral blood.

The CDR3 protein is CASSLQARETQYF. The CDR3 DNA reads TGCGCCAGCAGCTTACAAGCGAGGGAGACCCAGTACTTC. This rearrangement joins TRBV5-1 to TRBJ2-5; no definite D call. This CDR3 has 13 amino acids. Germline lookup yields CDR1 SGHRS and CDR2 YFSETQ. The ends were cut back, 2 bases at V and 5 bases at J, with 10 bases in the middle.